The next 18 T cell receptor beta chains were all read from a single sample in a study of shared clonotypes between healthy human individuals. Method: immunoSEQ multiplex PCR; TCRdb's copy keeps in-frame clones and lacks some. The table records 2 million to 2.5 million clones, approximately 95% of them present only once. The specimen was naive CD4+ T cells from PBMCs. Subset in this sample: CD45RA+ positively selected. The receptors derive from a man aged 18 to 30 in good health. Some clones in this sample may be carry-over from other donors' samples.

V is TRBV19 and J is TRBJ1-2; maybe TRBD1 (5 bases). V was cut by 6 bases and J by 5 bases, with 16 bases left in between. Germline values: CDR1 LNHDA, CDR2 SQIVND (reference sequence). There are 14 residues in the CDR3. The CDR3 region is CASSHDSLSYGYTF. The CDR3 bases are TGTGCCAGTAGCCACGACAGCCTAAGTTATGGCTACACCTTC.

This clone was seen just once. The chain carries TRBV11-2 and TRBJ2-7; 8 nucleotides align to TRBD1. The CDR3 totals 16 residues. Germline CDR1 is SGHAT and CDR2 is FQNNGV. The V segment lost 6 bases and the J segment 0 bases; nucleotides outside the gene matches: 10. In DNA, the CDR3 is TGTGCCAGCAGGAGGCCAGGGGGCTCCCGCTCCTACGAGCAGTACTTC. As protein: CASRRPGGSRSYEQYF.

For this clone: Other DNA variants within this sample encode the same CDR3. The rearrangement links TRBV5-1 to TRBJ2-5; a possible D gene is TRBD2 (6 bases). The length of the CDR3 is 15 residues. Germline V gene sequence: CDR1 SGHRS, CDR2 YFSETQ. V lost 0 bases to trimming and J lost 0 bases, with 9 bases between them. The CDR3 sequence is CASSLGGAYQETQYF. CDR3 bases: TGCGCCAGCAGCTTGGGCGGGGCGTACCAAGAGACCCAGTACTTC.

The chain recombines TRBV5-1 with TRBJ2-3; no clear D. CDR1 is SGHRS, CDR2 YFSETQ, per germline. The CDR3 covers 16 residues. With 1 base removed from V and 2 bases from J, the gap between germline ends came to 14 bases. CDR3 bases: TGCGCCAGCAGCTTGCCCACCCAGCCGGACACAGATACGCAGTATTTT. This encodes CASSLPTQPDTDTQYF. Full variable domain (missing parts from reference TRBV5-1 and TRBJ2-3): KAGVTQTPRYLIKTRGQQVTLSCSPISGHRSVSWYQQTPGQGLQFLFEYFSETQRNKGNFPGRFSGRQFSNSRSEMNVSTLELGDSALYLCASSLPTQPDTDTQYFGPGTRLTVL.

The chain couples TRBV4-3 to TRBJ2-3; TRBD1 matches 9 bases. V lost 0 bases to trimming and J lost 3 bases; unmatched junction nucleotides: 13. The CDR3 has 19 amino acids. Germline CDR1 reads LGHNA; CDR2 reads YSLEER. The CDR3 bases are TGCGCCAGCAGCCAAGATTATCCGCCTGACAGGGGGTGGACAGATACGCAGTATTTT. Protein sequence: CASSQDYPPDRGWTDTQYF.

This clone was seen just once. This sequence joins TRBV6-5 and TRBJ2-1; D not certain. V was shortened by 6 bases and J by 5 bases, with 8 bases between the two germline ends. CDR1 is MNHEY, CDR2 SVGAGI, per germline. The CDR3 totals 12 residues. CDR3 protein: CASRSTDNEQFF. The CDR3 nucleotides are TGTGCCAGCAGGTCTACAGACAATGAGCAGTTCTTC.

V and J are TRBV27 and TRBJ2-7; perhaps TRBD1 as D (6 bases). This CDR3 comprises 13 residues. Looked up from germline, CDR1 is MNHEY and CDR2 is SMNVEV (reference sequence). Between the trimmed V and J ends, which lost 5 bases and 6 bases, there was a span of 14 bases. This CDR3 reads CASSASTGLEQYF. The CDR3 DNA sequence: TGTGCCAGCAGTGCCAGTACAGGGCTCGAGCAGTACTTC.

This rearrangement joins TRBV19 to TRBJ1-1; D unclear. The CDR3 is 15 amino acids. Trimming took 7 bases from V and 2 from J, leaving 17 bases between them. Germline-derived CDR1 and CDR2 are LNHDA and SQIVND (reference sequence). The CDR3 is CASTPTPDPNTEAFF. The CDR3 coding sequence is TGTGCCAGTACTCCGACCCCAGACCCTAACACTGAAGCTTTCTTT.

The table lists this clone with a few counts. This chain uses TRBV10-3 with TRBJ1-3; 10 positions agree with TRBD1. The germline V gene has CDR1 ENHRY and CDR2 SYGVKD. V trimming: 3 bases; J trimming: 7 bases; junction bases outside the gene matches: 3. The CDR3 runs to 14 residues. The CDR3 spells CAISDPGQGNTIYF. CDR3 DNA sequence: TGTGCCATCAGTGACCCGGGACAGGGGAACACCATATATTTT.

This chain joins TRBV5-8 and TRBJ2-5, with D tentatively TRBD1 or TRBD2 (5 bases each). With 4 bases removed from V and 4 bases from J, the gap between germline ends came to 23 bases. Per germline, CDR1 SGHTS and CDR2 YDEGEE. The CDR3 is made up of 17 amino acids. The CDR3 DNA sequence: TGTGCCAGCAGCGACCCTAAGGGACCTCACCGCCCAGAGACCCAGTACTTC. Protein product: CASSDPKGPHRPETQYF.

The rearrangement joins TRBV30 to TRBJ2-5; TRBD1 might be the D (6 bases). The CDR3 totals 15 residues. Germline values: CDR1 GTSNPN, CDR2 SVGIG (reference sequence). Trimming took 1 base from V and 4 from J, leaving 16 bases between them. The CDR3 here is CAWSAGAGVPETQYF. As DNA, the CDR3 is TGTGCCTGGAGTGCTGGGGCAGGGGTGCCAGAGACCCAGTACTTC.

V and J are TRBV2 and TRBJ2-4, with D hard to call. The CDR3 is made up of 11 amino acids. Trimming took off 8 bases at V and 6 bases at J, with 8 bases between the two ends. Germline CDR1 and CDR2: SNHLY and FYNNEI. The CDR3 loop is CASSPRNIQYF. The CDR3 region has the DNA TGTGCCAGCTCGCCGAGAAACATTCAGTACTTC. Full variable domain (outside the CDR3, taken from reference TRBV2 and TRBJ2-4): EPEVTQTPSHQVTQMGQEVILRCVPISNHLYFYWYRQILGQKVEFLVSFYNNEISEKSEIFDDQFSVERPDGSNFTLKIRSTKLEDSAMYFCASSPRNIQYFGAGTRLSVL.

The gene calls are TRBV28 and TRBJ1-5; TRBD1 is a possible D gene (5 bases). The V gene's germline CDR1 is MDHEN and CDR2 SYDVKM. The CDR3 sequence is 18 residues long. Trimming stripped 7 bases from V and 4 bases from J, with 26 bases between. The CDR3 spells CASTPVAKDSAVNQPQHF. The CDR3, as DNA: TGTGCCAGCACGCCCGTCGCCAAAGACAGCGCGGTAAATCAGCCCCAGCATTTT.

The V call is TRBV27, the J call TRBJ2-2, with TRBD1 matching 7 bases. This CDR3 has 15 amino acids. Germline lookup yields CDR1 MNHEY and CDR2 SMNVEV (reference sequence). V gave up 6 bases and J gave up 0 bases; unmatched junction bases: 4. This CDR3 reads CASSRDSSNTGELFF. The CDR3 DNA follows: TGTGCCAGCAGCCGGGACAGCTCGAACACCGGGGAGCTGTTTTTT.

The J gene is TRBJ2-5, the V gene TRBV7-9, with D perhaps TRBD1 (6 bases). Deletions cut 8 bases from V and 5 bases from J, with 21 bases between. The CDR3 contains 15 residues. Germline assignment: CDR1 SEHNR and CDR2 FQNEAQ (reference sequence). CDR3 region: CASPRQGREEETQYF. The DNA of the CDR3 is TGTGCCAGCCCCAGGCAGGGGAGAGAGGAGGAGACCCAGTACTTC.

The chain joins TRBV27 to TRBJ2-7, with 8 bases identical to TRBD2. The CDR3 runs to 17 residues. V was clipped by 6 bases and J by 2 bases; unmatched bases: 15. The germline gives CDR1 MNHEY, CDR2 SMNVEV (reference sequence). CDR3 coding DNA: TGTGCCAGCAGCTGGGCGAAGGCTAGCGGGCTCCCCTACGAGCAGTACTTC. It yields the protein CASSWAKASGLPYEQYF.

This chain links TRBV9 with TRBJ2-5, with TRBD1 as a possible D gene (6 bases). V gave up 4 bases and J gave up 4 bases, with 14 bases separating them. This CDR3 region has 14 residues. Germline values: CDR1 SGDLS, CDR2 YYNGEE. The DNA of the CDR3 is TGTGCCAGCAGCCCTGGACAGCTTGGAGAGACCCAGTACTTC. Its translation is CASSPGQLGETQYF.

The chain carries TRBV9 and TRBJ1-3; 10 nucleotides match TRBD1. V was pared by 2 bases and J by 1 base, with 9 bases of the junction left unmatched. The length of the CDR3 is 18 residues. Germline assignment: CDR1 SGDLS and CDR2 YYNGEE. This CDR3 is CASSVTGGLRGSGNTIYF. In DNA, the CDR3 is TGTGCCAGCAGCGTGACAGGGGGCTTGAGAGGGTCTGGAAACACCATATATTTT.